This TCR beta chain is from a study of blood T cell repertoires in COVID-19. This CDR3 is built from 13 residues. CDR1 and CDR2 (germline): LGHDT, YNNKEL (reference sequence). V dropped 1 base and J dropped 4 bases, with 4 bases sitting between them. Sequencing used immunoSEQ multiplex PCR; TCRdb keeps in-frame clones, though not all of them. Counted here are 150,000 or so clones, around 80% occurring once; the ten biggest clones make up approximately 10%. The chain is built from TRBV3-1 (or the pseudogene TRBV3-2) and TRBJ2-2; D is ambiguous. Sequencing was carried out using peripheral blood. The receptor comes from a man aged 60 to 75 with active or convalescent COVID-19. As DNA, the CDR3 is TGTGCCAGCAGCCAAGGGCTCACCGGGGAGCTGTTTTTT. The encoded protein is CASSQGLTGELFF.